The 8 T cell receptor beta chains given below trace back to one sample, sequenced in a study of T-cell memory formation after mild COVID-19. TCRdb reprocessed the 5' RACE reads with MiXCR, giving one entry per CDR3 protein. The sample has hundreds of thousands of distinct CDR3 sequences; approximately 21% are singletons. Material: PBMCs or a T cell subset sorted from them (not recorded which). The receptors here all came from an adult woman who had mild COVID-19 (a few samples of this study predate the infection). Cell type and time point are not known.

The J gene is TRBJ2-1, the V gene TRBV20-1, with 7 bases matching TRBD1. The CDR3 consists of 14 residues. J was trimmed by 6 bases and V by 5 bases; bases with no gene match: 10. Germline V gene sequence: CDR1 DFQATT, CDR2 SNEGSKA (reference sequence). The chain's CDR3 is CSAPDRRYLNEQFF. In DNA form, the CDR3 reads TGCAGTGCTCCGGACAGGAGATATCTCAATGAGCAGTTCTTC.

Only a few counts were recorded for this clonotype. The rearrangement links TRBV27 to TRBJ1-5, with 9 positions matching TRBD1. After removal of 6 bases from V and 7 bases from J, the junction contained 10 bases not matched to a gene. The CDR3 spans 15 residues. The germline gives CDR1 MNHEY, CDR2 SMNVEV (reference sequence). The CDR3 spells CASRLQGAGRQPQHF. The CDR3 coding sequence is TGTGCCAGCAGGCTACAGGGGGCGGGGCGGCAGCCCCAGCATTTT.

J is TRBJ2-1 and V is TRBV7-3, with 14 bases that match TRBD2. V lost 5 bases to trimming and J lost 8 bases; unmatched junction nucleotides: 5. The CDR3 has 15 residues. Germline CDR1 SGHTA, CDR2 FQGTGA. The CDR3 region has the DNA TGTGCCAGCAGCGGACTAGCGGGAGGAGGCGATGAGCAGTTCTTC. Its translation is CASSGLAGGGDEQFF.

The genes are TRBV18 and TRBJ1-5; D remains unclear. The germline V gene encodes CDR1 KGHSH and CDR2 LQKENI. Between the trimmed V and J ends, which lost 3 bases and 7 bases, there was a span of 10 bases. This CDR3 is 13 amino acids long. CDR3 residues: CASSPSKNQPQHF. The CDR3 coding sequence is TGTGCCAGCTCACCGAGTAAGAACCAGCCCCAGCATTTT. The full variable domain, rest sourced from reference TRBV18 and TRBJ1-5, is NAGVMQNPRHLVRRRGQEARLRCSPMKGHSHVYWYRQLPEEGLKFMVYLQKENIIDESGMPKERFSAEFPKEGPSILRIQQVVRGDSAAYFCASSPSKNQPQHFGDGTRLSIL.

This clonotype has a handful of counts. The rearrangement uses TRBV25-1 and TRBJ1-2; D perhaps matches TRBD1 (5 bases). Trimming took off 3 bases at V and 6 bases at J, with 20 bases between the two ends. CDR3 length equals 16 residues. Per the germline V gene, CDR1 is MGHDK and CDR2 is SYGVNS. CDR3 amino acids: CASSDLGVRGENGYTF. The CDR3 nucleotides read TGTGCCAGCAGTGACCTGGGGGTAAGGGGTGAGAATGGCTACACCTTC.

This clonotype has just a few counts. The rearrangement links TRBV9 to TRBJ2-7; D is undetermined. CDR3 size: 15 residues. Germline assignment: CDR1 SGDLS and CDR2 YYNGEE. The germline V and J ends were trimmed by 0 bases and 3 bases, with 13 bases remaining between them. The CDR3 DNA is TGTGCCAGCAGCGTAGGAATCAGCGCCAGCTACGAGCAGTACTTC. Amino acid sequence: CASSVGISASYEQYF.

There are a few counts of this clonotype. V and J are TRBV7-9 and TRBJ1-2; D gene ambiguous. V was pared by 2 bases and J by 7 bases, with 11 bases between. The CDR3 extends over 13 amino acids. CDR1 and CDR2 (germline): SEHNR, FQNEAQ (reference sequence). The CDR3 sequence is CASSLSEGGGYTF. The CDR3 nucleotides read TGTGCCAGCAGCTTATCCGAGGGTGGTGGCTACACCTTC.

This clonotype was counted between two and nine times. The CDR3 DNA sequence: TGTGCCAGCAGCCAGGGACTACCCACAGATACGCAGTATTTT. Translating gives CASSQGLPTDTQYF. The V and J genes are TRBV6-2 or TRBV6-3 and TRBJ2-3; 7 bases fit TRBD2. From germline, CDR1 is MNHEY and CDR2 SVGEGT. The CDR3 totals 14 residues. Trimming took 6 bases from V and 2 from J; bases not matched to a gene: 5.